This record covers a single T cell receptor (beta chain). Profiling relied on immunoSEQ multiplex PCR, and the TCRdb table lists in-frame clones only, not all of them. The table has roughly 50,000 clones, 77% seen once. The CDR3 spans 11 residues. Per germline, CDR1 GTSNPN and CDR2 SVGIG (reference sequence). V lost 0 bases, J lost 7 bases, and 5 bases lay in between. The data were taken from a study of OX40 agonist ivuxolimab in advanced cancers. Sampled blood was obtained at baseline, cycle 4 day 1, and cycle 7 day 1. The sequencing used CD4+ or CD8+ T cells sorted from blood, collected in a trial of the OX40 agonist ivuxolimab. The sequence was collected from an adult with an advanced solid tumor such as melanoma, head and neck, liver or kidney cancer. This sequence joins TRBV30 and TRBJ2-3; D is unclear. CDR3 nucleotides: TGTGCCTGGAGTGTCCCTTATACGCAGTATTTT. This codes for CAWSVPYTQYF.